This TCR beta chain was sequenced during a study of OX40 agonist ivuxolimab in advanced cancers. Repertoires were generated with immunoSEQ multiplex PCR, while TCRdb's copy carries only in-frame clones and drops some. The data contain about 76,000 clones, around four fifths of them seen just once; the ten biggest clones take up about 1.8%. This TCR derives from an adult with an advanced solid tumor such as melanoma, head and neck, liver or kidney cancer. The source material was CD4+ or CD8+ T cells sorted from blood, sampled in a trial of the OX40 agonist ivuxolimab.

The CDR3 DNA reads TGTGCCAGCAGCGGAGCGGGACAGGGGATGCGGCCCCAGCATTTT. Translation: CASSGAGQGMRPQHF. The chain joins TRBV28 to TRBJ1-5, with TRBD1 matching 10 bases. CDR1 is MDHEN and CDR2 is SYDVKM in the germline V gene. Unmatched junction bases numbered 11, after V lost 6 bases and J lost 9 bases. The CDR3 has 15 amino acids.